The 25 T cell receptor beta chains given below trace back to one sample, sequenced in a study of beta chain features in type 1 diabetes. Reverse transcription of all isolated RNA meant that expressed TCRB transcripts were sequenced. Data came from immunoSEQ multiplex PCR; TCRdb stores just in-frame clones and leaves some out. The data show 300,000 to 450,000 clones, with 10% to 15% seen just once and more than 0.015% held by the top ten. Specimen: naive CD4+ T cells from blood. Source of these receptors: a man aged 18 to 29 in good health.

This clone appeared a few times. This sequence joins TRBV23-1 and TRBJ2-1, with TRBD1 identical over 8 bases. TRBV23-1 is sorted into the ORF group, with uncertain function. This CDR3 region has 16 residues. J was trimmed by 5 bases and V by 0 bases; bases with no gene match: 6. The CDR3 sequence is CASSQSGQGADNEQFF. Here the CDR3 DNA reads TGCGCCAGCAGTCAATCGGGTCAGGGGGCGGACAATGAGCAGTTCTTC.

A few counts support this clone. The chain recombines TRBV18 with TRBJ2-5, with TRBD1 matching over 7 bases. The V gene's germline CDR1 is KGHSH and CDR2 LQKENI. The V and J ends lost 4 bases and 2 bases, in that order; junction bases with no gene match: 13. The CDR3 is made up of 17 amino acids. The CDR3 bases are TGTGCCAGCTCACTATTCGATCCGGGACAGACACAAGAGACCCAGTACTTC. This encodes CASSLFDPGQTQETQYF.

The chain has TRBV14 and TRBJ1-2; D is unclear. Trimming pared 3 bases from V and 4 bases from J, leaving 18 bases between. The CDR3 runs 16 residues. Germline values: CDR1 SGHDN, CDR2 FVKESK. CDR3 in DNA: TGTGCCAGCAGCCATCGGTCGGAGGGTCGGGTCTATGGCTACACCTTC. Amino acid sequence: CASSHRSEGRVYGYTF.

V and J are TRBV7-2 and TRBJ2-5, with D possibly being TRBD2 (6 bases). This CDR3 contains 14 residues. Germline CDR1 and CDR2: SGHTA and FQGNSA. Between the trimmed V and J ends, which lost 6 bases and 4 bases, there was a span of 15 bases. CDR3 in DNA: TGTGCCAGCAGTCTCGGATCCGGGGGAGAGACCCAGTACTTC. Translation: CASSLGSGGETQYF. Full variable domain (missing parts from reference TRBV7-2 and TRBJ2-5): GAGVSQSPSNKVTEKGKDVELRCDPISGHTALYWYRQSLGQGLEFLIYFQGNSAPDKSGLPSDRFSAERTGGSVSTLTIQRTQQEDSAVYLCASSLGSGGETQYFGPGTRLLVL.

V is TRBV29-1 and J is TRBJ1-1; D gene ambiguous. The germline CDR1 and CDR2 sequences are SQVTM and ANQGSEA. The CDR3 is 14 residues long. Trimming pared 8 bases from V and 4 bases from J, leaving 20 bases between. CDR3 in DNA: TGCAGCATCGATCTATTTAGCGCCAGCACTGAAGCTTTCTTT. It codes for CSIDLFSASTEAFF.

This clone was observed many times. The gene calls are TRBV30 and TRBJ2-3; D perhaps matches TRBD2 (5 bases). CDR3 length: 11 amino acids. The germline V and J ends were trimmed by 6 bases and 6 bases, with 10 bases remaining between them. Germline V gene data show CDR1 as GTSNPN and CDR2 as SVGIG (reference sequence). Written as DNA, the CDR3 is TGTGCCTGCGGGGTCCCCGATACGCAGTATTTT. Translated, it gives CACGVPDTQYF.

The genes are TRBV6-5 and TRBJ2-5; D call uncertain. The DNA end is more similar to TRBJ2-7, so the J call may be wrong. CDR1 is MNHEY, CDR2 SVGAGI, per germline. The CDR3 has 13 amino acids. Here the CDR3 DNA reads TGTGCCAGCAGTTACTCTCAGGTCTACGAGCAGTACTTC. It translates to CASSYSQVYEQYF.

CDR3 protein: CATSRVAGFSTDTQYF. The CDR3 DNA reads TGTGCCACCAGCAGAGTTGCGGGTTTTAGCACAGATACGCAGTATTTT. J is TRBJ2-3 and V is TRBV15, with D possibly TRBD2 on 5 matching bases. The CDR3 contains 16 residues. From germline, CDR1 is LNHNV and CDR2 YYDKDF (reference sequence). V was cut by 1 base and J by 0 bases, with 11 bases left in between.

V usage is TRBV5-6 and J usage is TRBJ1-6, with 7 bases matching TRBD1. V shed 10 bases and J 8 bases; nucleotides not matched to a gene: 15. The length of the CDR3 is 15 residues. Germline CDR1 and CDR2: SGHDT and YYEEEE. CDR3 DNA sequence: TGTGCCGGCCCCCCCACAGGGGCTCGTGATTCACCCCTCCACTTT. This gives the protein CAGPPTGARDSPLHF. The full variable domain, rest sourced from reference TRBV5-6 and TRBJ1-6, is DAGVTQSPTHLIKTRGQQVTLRCSPKSGHDTVSWYQQALGQGPQFIFQYYEEEERQRGNFPDRFSGHQFPNYSSELNVNALLLGDSALYLCAGPPTGARDSPLHFGNGTRLTVT.

This clone was found a few times. The chain has TRBV5-4 and TRBJ2-3; 7 positions agree with TRBD2. The CDR3 has 14 residues. Germline CDR1 is SGHNT and CDR2 is YYREEE (reference sequence). Germline trimming cut 3 bases from V and 3 bases from J; bases unmatched to any gene: 4. The CDR3: CASSSGGRTDTQYF. The CDR3 DNA reads TGTGCCAGCAGCTCCGGGGGGAGAACAGATACGCAGTATTTT.

This clone was picked up a small number of times. The chain recombines TRBV4-1 with TRBJ2-5, with a weak D call TRBD2 (5 bases). Germline CDR1 MGHRA, CDR2 YSYEKL. Deletions cut 0 bases from V and 5 bases from J, with 13 bases between. This CDR3 is 15 amino acids long. The CDR3 protein is CASSQDYTGGETQYF. CDR3 DNA: TGCGCCAGCAGCCAAGATTATACGGGCGGGGAGACCCAGTACTTC.

This clone was seen a few times. The V gene is TRBV28, the J gene TRBJ2-5; 7 bases map to TRBD2. The CDR3 consists of 14 residues. Germline CDR1 is MDHEN and CDR2 is SYDVKM. After removal of 5 bases from V and 7 bases from J, the junction contained 10 bases not matched to a gene. The CDR3 region has the DNA TGTGCCAGCAGTCCCCCGGGACTAATCGGGACCCAGTACTTC. Translated: CASSPPGLIGTQYF.

The chain has TRBV28 and TRBJ1-5, with 8 bases lining up with TRBD1. CDR1 is MDHEN and CDR2 is SYDVKM in the germline V gene. V lost 7 bases and J lost 5; bases outside the gene matches: 10. There are 15 residues in the CDR3. CDR3 DNA sequence: TGTGCCAGCACCACTGGGGCAGGGGGCGATCAGCCCCAGCATTTT. As protein: CASTTGAGGDQPQHF.

This clone was counted between two and nine times. The rearrangement joins TRBV4-3 to TRBJ1-1; a weak D match, TRBD1 (6 bases). The V end lost 3 bases, the J end lost 7 bases, and 21 bases lay between the germline ends. Germline CDR1 and CDR2: LGHNA and YSLEER. CDR3 size: 16 residues. The CDR3 DNA reads as TGCGCCAGCAGCCACCTTATACGGACAGCCTCCAATGAAGCTTTCTTT. Translating it yields CASSHLIRTASNEAFF.

This clone was detected a few times. J is TRBJ1-1 and V is TRBV7-9; D gene uncertain. The germline gives CDR1 SEHNR, CDR2 FQNEAQ (reference sequence). Deletions cut 0 bases from V and 2 bases from J, with 7 bases between. The CDR3 spans 14 residues. The chain's CDR3 is CASSLAGYNTEAFF. CDR3 nucleotide sequence: TGTGCCAGCAGCTTAGCCGGGTACAACACTGAAGCTTTCTTT.

The gene calls are TRBV6-5 and TRBJ2-2; 9 bases align to TRBD1. V shed 4 bases and J 2 bases; nucleotides not matched to a gene: 2. The germline V gene encodes CDR1 MNHEY and CDR2 SVGAGI. The CDR3 contains 15 residues. The CDR3 loop reads CASSLDRGNTGELFF. CDR3 bases: TGTGCCAGCAGTTTGGACAGGGGAAACACCGGGGAGCTGTTTTTT.

The chain links TRBV9 to TRBJ2-7; D may be TRBD1 (6 bases). The CDR3 is 14 amino acids. Trimming removed 0 bases at V and 3 bases at J, with 10 bases between. From germline, CDR1 is SGDLS and CDR2 YYNGEE. The CDR3 reads CASSVGPGVYEQYF. CDR3 bases: TGTGCCAGCAGCGTAGGTCCAGGGGTCTACGAGCAGTACTTC.

The gene calls are TRBV5-1 and TRBJ2-1; 13 positions agree with TRBD2. Unmatched junction bases numbered 4, after V lost 0 bases and J lost 7 bases. Germline CDR1 is SGHRS and CDR2 is YFSETQ. The CDR3 totals 16 residues. CDR3 sequence reads: CASSLGLAGGGNEQFF. The CDR3 DNA follows: TGCGCCAGCAGCTTGGGACTAGCGGGGGGTGGAAATGAGCAGTTCTTC.

This clone has more than one count but fewer than ten. The chain recombines TRBV29-1 with TRBJ2-1; 9 nucleotides line up with TRBD2. CDR1 SQVTM and CDR2 ANQGSEA come from the germline V gene. The CDR3 has 13 residues. Trimming removed 7 bases from V and 4 bases from J; junction bases left unmatched: 5. The CDR3 loop reads CSGIAGVYNEQFF. The CDR3 DNA is TGCAGCGGGATAGCGGGGGTATACAATGAGCAGTTCTTC.

This sequence joins TRBV5-1 and TRBJ1-1; 10 bases are a match to TRBD1. CDR3 length: 14 amino acids. The V gene end was trimmed by 0 bases and the J gene end by 6 bases; junction bases not matched to a gene: 2. In germline, CDR1 is SGHRS, CDR2 YFSETQ. CDR3: CASSLDGTGAEAFF. The CDR3, as DNA: TGCGCCAGCAGCTTGGATGGGACAGGGGCTGAAGCTTTCTTT.

This clone was recorded a few times. The chain is built from TRBV7-9 and TRBJ2-1; TRBD2 matches 8 bases. V was clipped by 3 bases and J by 1 base; unmatched bases: 8. The CDR3 runs to 17 residues. The germline V gene has CDR1 SEHNR and CDR2 FQNEAQ (reference sequence). The CDR3 DNA reads TGTGCCAGCAGCTTCCTAGGCGGGAGGAGATCCTACAATGAGCAGTTCTTC. Residues: CASSFLGGRRSYNEQFF.

This clone was detected only a few times. This chain connects TRBV29-1 to TRBJ1-1; possibly TRBD1 for D (6 bases). Trimming left V 5 bases short and J 11 bases short, with 15 bases between. This CDR3 comprises 11 residues. Germline V gene sequence: CDR1 SQVTM, CDR2 ANQGSEA. This chain's CDR3 is CSVTRGGSAFF. The CDR3 coding sequence is TGCAGCGTTACCAGGGGAGGGAGCGCTTTCTTT.

In this sample, this clone turned up a few times. V and J are TRBV7-9 and TRBJ2-7; D might be TRBD2 (6 bases). This CDR3 comprises 14 residues. Germline CDR1 is SEHNR and CDR2 is FQNEAQ (reference sequence). Trimming shortened V by 5 bases and J by 7 bases, and 18 bases separated the two germline ends. The chain's CDR3 is CASSLRTGDSEQYF. CDR3 DNA: TGTGCCAGCAGCCTAAGAACGGGAGACTCGGAGCAGTACTTC.

The chain is built from TRBV6-5 and TRBJ2-5, with TRBD2 matching over 7 bases. The CDR3 consists of 15 residues. J gave up 5 bases and V 5 bases, and 11 bases lay outside the gene matches. Germline V gives CDR1 MNHEY, CDR2 SVGAGI. In nucleotides, the CDR3 is TGTGCCAGCAGTAGGCGGGATGTCGGGGGGGAGACCCAGTACTTC. Its protein product is CASSRRDVGGETQYF.

This clone was found a few times. The rearrangement links TRBV2 to TRBJ1-5; TRBD1 might be the D (6 bases). The CDR3 spans 15 residues. V was clipped by 2 bases and J by 7 bases, with 15 bases between them. Germline V lookup: CDR1 SNHLY, CDR2 FYNNEI. In DNA form, the CDR3 reads TGTGCCAGCAGTGAACCTGGCCGACAGGAGCAGCCCCAGCATTTT. This encodes CASSEPGRQEQPQHF.